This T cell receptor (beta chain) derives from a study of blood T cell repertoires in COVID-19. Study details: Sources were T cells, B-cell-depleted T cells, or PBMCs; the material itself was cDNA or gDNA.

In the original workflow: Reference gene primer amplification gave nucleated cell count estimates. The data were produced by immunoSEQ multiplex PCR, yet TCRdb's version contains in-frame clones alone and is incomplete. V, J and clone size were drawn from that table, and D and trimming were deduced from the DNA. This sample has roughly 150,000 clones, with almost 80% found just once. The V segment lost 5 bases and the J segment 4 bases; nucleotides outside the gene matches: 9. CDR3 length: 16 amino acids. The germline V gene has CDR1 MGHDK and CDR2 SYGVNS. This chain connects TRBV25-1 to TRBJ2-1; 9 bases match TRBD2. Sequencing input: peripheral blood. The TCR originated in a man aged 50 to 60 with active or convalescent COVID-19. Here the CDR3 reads CASSPAGGPGYNEQFF. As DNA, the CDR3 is TGTGCCAGCAGTCCTGCGGGAGGGCCGGGGTACAATGAGCAGTTCTTC.